This T cell receptor (beta chain) came from a study of tumor-infiltrating lymphocytes in oesophageal squamous cell carcinoma. This CDR3 comprises 12 residues. Germline values: CDR1 MDHEN, CDR2 SYDVKM. TCRdb redid the calling of the PCR reads with MiXCR, one entry per CDR3 protein. The sample holds around 13,000 distinct CDR3 sequences, 58% seen once. The rearrangement uses TRBV28 and TRBJ2-5; D call uncertain. The last part of the DNA fits TRBJ2-1 better; the J call may be wrong. Source material: esophageal tumor tissue. This TCR derives from a female donor with esophageal squamous cell carcinoma. CDR3 in DNA: TGTGCCAGCAGTTTAAGTGGGCCAGAGCAGTTCTTC. Translation: CASSLSGPEQFF.